These 12 T cell receptor beta chains share one sample of origin, sequenced in a study of T cells in Graves' hyperthyroidism and ophthalmopathy. RNA transcripts served as the template for amplifying TCR beta CDR3 regions. HTBI primers drove first-round RT-PCR of the TCR CDR3. A single record per CDR3 protein comes from TCRdb applying MiXCR to the multiplex PCR reads. In the table there are hundreds of thousands of distinct CDR3 sequences, 14% to 15% of which are singletons. The specimen sequenced was blood. The receptor source for this set is a woman between 40 and 55 years old with Graves' ophthalmopathy.

The table lists this clonotype with many counts. V and J are TRBV20-1 and TRBJ2-5, with TRBD2 matching 10 bases. Germline CDR1 DFQATT, CDR2 SNEGSKA (reference sequence). This CDR3 is built from 14 residues. Unmatched junction bases numbered 6, after V lost 3 bases and J lost 5 bases. CDR3 in DNA: TGCAGTGCTAGGCTCCCTAGCGGGAGCGAGACCCAGTACTTC. This translates into CSARLPSGSETQYF.

This clonotype was found many times. This chain links TRBV28 with TRBJ1-1; weak D call: TRBD1 (5 bases). CDR3 length equals 16 residues. Per the germline V gene, CDR1 is MDHEN and CDR2 is SYDVKM. With 1 base removed from V and 3 bases from J, the gap between germline ends came to 15 bases. This chain's CDR3 is CASSLYGEGLDTEAFF. In nucleotides, the CDR3 is TGTGCCAGCAGTTTATACGGGGAGGGGTTAGACACTGAAGCTTTCTTT.

The chain joins TRBV20-1 to TRBJ1-3; 8 bases fit TRBD1. The ends lost 1 base at V and 2 bases at J; junction bases unmatched: 7. Germline CDR1 DFQATT, CDR2 SNEGSKA (reference sequence). The CDR3 runs 16 residues. This CDR3 is CSARGRDRYPGNTIYF. The CDR3 nucleotides read TGCAGTGCTAGAGGCCGGGACAGGTACCCTGGAAACACCATATATTTT.

This clonotype has a count of ten or more. This chain links TRBV30 with TRBJ2-7, with D perhaps matching TRBD2 (6 bases). The V and J ends lost 2 bases and 4 bases respectively, with 18 bases between them. Per the germline V gene, CDR1 is GTSNPN and CDR2 is SVGIG (reference sequence). This CDR3 region has 15 residues. CDR3 in DNA: TGTGCCTGGAGTCAGGACCGGGACGGGAGATACGAGCAGTACTTC. Its translation is CAWSQDRDGRYEQYF.

This clonotype occurred a few times. The conserved final phenylalanine or tryptophan is absent from the CDR3, which likely points to a read error. This chain connects TRBV20-1 to TRBJ2-2, with 9 nucleotides matching TRBD2. The CDR3 extends over 14 amino acids. Germline loops: CDR1 DFQATT, CDR2 SNEGSKA (reference sequence). V was pared by 3 bases and J by 6 bases, with 5 bases of the junction left unmatched. CDR3 amino acids: CSARAAGGPGELFL. CDR3 DNA sequence: TGCAGTGCTAGGGCAGCGGGAGGTCCCGGGGAGCTGTTTTTA.

The chain uses TRBV28 and TRBJ1-3; D gene uncertain. V lost 3 bases to trimming and J lost 2 bases, with 11 bases between them. This CDR3 has 15 residues. Germline assignment: CDR1 MDHEN and CDR2 SYDVKM. The CDR3, as DNA: TGTGCCAGCAGTTTTCGAGGGAGGACTGGAAACACCATATATTTT. Encoded protein: CASSFRGRTGNTIYF.

This clonotype has ten or more counts. The chain has TRBV29-1 and TRBJ2-5; D may be TRBD1 (5 bases). Trimming took off 6 bases at V and 0 bases at J, with 8 bases between the two ends. Germline assignment: CDR1 SQVTM and CDR2 ANQGSEA. CDR3 length: 12 amino acids. CDR3 nucleotide sequence: TGCAGCGTCCGACAGAACCAAGAGACCCAGTACTTC. Protein sequence: CSVRQNQETQYF.

A remark on this clonotype: This may be a read error, as it is one base from a much larger clone. Because the CDR3 is missing its conserved closing phenylalanine or tryptophan, this is likely a read error. The V and J genes are TRBV30 and TRBJ2-2; D is ambiguous. V dropped 7 bases and J dropped 0 bases, with 9 bases sitting between them. Germline-derived CDR1 and CDR2 are GTSNPN and SVGIG (reference sequence). The CDR3 extends over 13 amino acids. The CDR3 coding sequence is TGTGCCTTGGACGCAGCGAACACCGGGGAGCTGTTTTCT. It translates to CALDAANTGELFS.

The chain links TRBV11-1 to TRBJ2-7; 7 bases are shared with TRBD1. The junction had 13 bases not matched to a gene; V was cut back by 3 bases and J by 2 bases. Germline-derived CDR1 and CDR2 are SGHAT and FQDESV (reference sequence). The CDR3 length is 17 residues. This CDR3 reads CASSFSGTGANPYEQYF. The DNA of the CDR3 is TGTGCCAGCAGCTTTAGTGGCACAGGGGCGAACCCCTACGAGCAGTACTTC.

This chain connects TRBV11-1 to TRBJ2-1; D uncertain. V was trimmed by 8 bases and J by 4 bases, leaving 15 bases between them. The CDR3 has 14 residues. Germline V gene data show CDR1 as SGHAT and CDR2 as FQDESV (reference sequence). CDR3 residues: CASARGAEYNEQFF. In DNA form, the CDR3 reads TGTGCCAGCGCGCGAGGAGCAGAGTACAATGAGCAGTTCTTC.

This clonotype was observed at least ten times. This chain connects TRBV24-1 to TRBJ2-2; D is tentatively TRBD1 or TRBD2 (5 bases each). Trimming stripped 4 bases from V and 7 bases from J, with 15 bases between. CDR3 length equals 15 residues. Germline values: CDR1 KGHDR, CDR2 SFDVKD. The CDR3 nucleotides are TGTGCCACCAGTGAGTCCAATCGAGGGGTCGGGGAGCTGTTTTTT. It codes for CATSESNRGVGELFF.

This clonotype was seen many times. The CDR3 DNA reads TGTGCCAGCAGCCAAGCTTTGGGGGACCCCTACGAGCAGTACTTC. Its protein product is CASSQALGDPYEQYF. The chain carries TRBV4-2 and TRBJ2-7; either TRBD1 or TRBD2 may fit D (5 bases each). This CDR3 has 15 residues. From germline, CDR1 is LGHNA and CDR2 YNFKEQ. Trimming stripped 1 base from V and 2 bases from J, with 12 bases between.